What follows is one TCR beta chain and its context. This sample is drawn from a study of OX40 agonist ivuxolimab in advanced cancers. Turning to the study itself: Partial responses were seen in three patients, one with hepatocellular carcinoma and two with cutaneous melanoma.

The repertoire was sequenced with immunoSEQ multiplex PCR; TCRdb's copy has only in-frame clones and lacks some. Among around 36,000 clones listed, 65% to 80% were seen once. Blood sampling took place at baseline, cycle 4 day 1, and cycle 7 day 1. The sequenced sample was CD4+ or CD8+ T cells sorted from blood, obtained in a trial of the OX40 agonist ivuxolimab. The receptor's source is an adult with an advanced solid tumor such as melanoma, head and neck, liver or kidney cancer.

The CDR3 protein is CAFQLRKGYNEQFF. For the CDR3, the DNA is TGTGCCTTCCAATTGCGGAAGGGTTACAATGAGCAGTTCTTC. The rearrangement joins TRBV9 to TRBJ2-1; D is uncertain. This CDR3 spans 14 amino acids. The V and J ends lost 10 bases and 4 bases respectively, with 18 bases between them. Germline CDR1 reads SGDLS; CDR2 reads YYNGEE.